One sample yielded the 27 T cell receptor beta chains listed below, sequenced in a study of cytotoxic CD8 clonotypes in ibrutinib-treated CLL. The data were produced by immunoSEQ multiplex PCR, yet TCRdb's version contains in-frame clones alone and is incomplete. This table has tens of thousands of clones, about 86% appearing once. This sample comprised PBMCs, obtained before ibrutinib treatment. These receptors all stem from a human donor with chronic lymphocytic leukemia.

The rearrangement uses TRBV4-3 and TRBJ1-3; weak D call: TRBD1 (5 bases). V lost 1 base and J lost 2, with 9 bases in between. The CDR3 runs to 15 residues. Looked up from germline, CDR1 is LGHNA and CDR2 is YSLEER. CDR3 sequence: CASSQVLRAGNTIYF. CDR3 nucleotide sequence: TGCGCCAGCAGCCAAGTTCTCAGGGCTGGAAACACCATATATTTT.

The chain employs TRBV7-9 and TRBJ1-5; TRBD1 matches 7 bases. Germline trimming cut 5 bases from V and 0 bases from J; bases unmatched to any gene: 10. The germline CDR1 and CDR2 sequences are SEHNR and FQNEAQ (reference sequence). The CDR3 extends over 17 amino acids. CDR3 loop: CASSQGTVSYSNQPQHF. For the CDR3, the DNA is TGTGCCAGCAGCCAGGGGACAGTCTCTTATAGCAATCAGCCCCAGCATTTT.

The V call is TRBV7-2, the J call TRBJ1-2; TRBD1 matches at 7 bases. The CDR3 totals 13 residues. Germline CDR1 and CDR2: SGHTA and FQGNSA. V was pared by 4 bases and J by 7 bases, with 6 bases of the junction left unmatched. The CDR3 protein is CASSSRTGAGYTF. Written as DNA, the CDR3 is TGTGCCAGCAGCTCGAGAACAGGGGCTGGCTACACCTTC. The full variable domain, in which reference TRBV7-2 and TRBJ1-2 provide the parts outside the CDR3, is GAGVSQSPSNKVTEKGKDVELRCDPISGHTALYWYRQSLGQGLEFLIYFQGNSAPDKSGLPSDRFSAERTGGSVSTLTIQRTQQEDSAVYLCASSSRTGAGYTFGSGTRLTVV.

The chain combines TRBV7-2 with TRBJ2-1; TRBD1 matches at 7 bases. The CDR3 loop spans 13 amino acids. V lost 0 bases to trimming and J lost 14 bases; unmatched junction nucleotides: 7. The germline V gene encodes CDR1 SGHTA and CDR2 FQGNSA. The CDR3 spells CASSLAGQASEFF. The CDR3 nucleotides are TGTGCCAGCAGCTTAGCCGGACAGGCTTCGGAGTTCTTC.

The count of this clone is one. J is TRBJ2-3 and V is TRBV30; D possibly corresponds to TRBD2 (5 bases). Germline-derived CDR1 and CDR2 are GTSNPN and SVGIG (reference sequence). This CDR3 spans 15 amino acids. The ends were cut back, 0 bases at V and 6 bases at J, with 16 bases in the middle. The DNA for the CDR3 is TGTGCCTGGAGTGTAACGTGGGAGCGATCTGATACGCAGTATTTT. It specifies CAWSVTWERSDTQYF.

The chain joins TRBV10-3 to TRBJ2-7, with TRBD1 identical over 11 bases. V trimming: 2 bases; J trimming: 6 bases; junction bases outside the gene matches: 6. There are 15 residues in the CDR3. Germline assignment: CDR1 ENHRY and CDR2 SYGVKD. The CDR3 region is CAISEARDRGTEQYF. The CDR3 DNA sequence: TGTGCCATCAGTGAGGCCCGGGACAGGGGGACCGAGCAGTACTTC.

The V gene is TRBV7-2, the J gene TRBJ2-5; unclear D gene. The V gene lost 1 base and the J gene lost 5 bases, with 14 bases spanning the gap. CDR3 length: 15 amino acids. In germline, CDR1 is SGHTA, CDR2 FQGNSA. The CDR3 nucleotides are TGTGCCAGCAGCTTAGTCGGTAAAGGGCCGGAGACCCAGTACTTC. It yields the protein CASSLVGKGPETQYF.

The chain links TRBV28 to TRBJ2-5; D unresolved. The V end was cut by 2 bases, the J end by 3 bases, with 13 bases between. This CDR3 is built from 15 residues. Per germline, CDR1 MDHEN and CDR2 SYDVKM. The CDR3 protein is CASSLRTAEEETQYF. CDR3 nucleotides: TGTGCCAGCAGTTTAAGAACAGCTGAAGAAGAGACCCAGTACTTC.

The CDR3 region has the DNA TGTGCTAGTGGTCCAGAACTGCTTTTTTCCGACGGGGGCTACACCTTC. It is translated as CASGPELLFSDGGYTF. V is TRBV12-5 and J is TRBJ1-2; D remains unclear. V shed 5 bases and J shed 8 bases, with 24 bases lying between them. Germline lookup yields CDR1 LGHNT and CDR2 FRNRAP. The CDR3 runs 16 residues.

The V call is TRBV4-1, the J call TRBJ2-2; D perhaps matches TRBD2 (6 bases). The CDR3 is 17 residues long. Germline CDR1 and CDR2: MGHRA and YSYEKL. Trimming left V 4 bases short and J 0 bases short, with 15 bases between. CDR3 protein: CASSLRGGSANTGELFF. The CDR3 coding sequence is TGCGCCAGCAGCCTTCGAGGAGGGAGCGCGAACACCGGGGAGCTGTTTTTT.

This chain joins TRBV15 and TRBJ2-3; D gene ambiguous. The CDR3 consists of 22 residues. CDR1 is LNHNV, CDR2 YYDKDF, per germline (reference sequence). The V gene lost 0 bases and the J gene lost 0 bases, with 28 bases spanning the gap. In DNA, the CDR3 is TGTGCCACCAGCAGAGATCTCCCCAAGTATGTCACTCGATCAAAGAGCACAGATACGCAGTATTTT. It specifies CATSRDLPKYVTRSKSTDTQYF.

The chain combines TRBV7-9 with TRBJ2-1, with a possible D match to TRBD2 (5 bases). Germline lookup yields CDR1 SEHNR and CDR2 FQNEAQ (reference sequence). V was cut by 2 bases and J by 7 bases, with 27 bases left in between. The CDR3 runs 19 residues. The CDR3 loop is CASSLPSSARIPPGNEQFF. In nucleotides, the CDR3 is TGTGCCAGCAGCTTACCTTCGAGTGCAAGGATCCCCCCGGGGAATGAGCAGTTCTTC.

The table lists this clone with a few counts. DNA of the CDR3: TGCGCCAGCAGCCCGGTTGGGAGCCGGACCTACAATGAGCAGTTCTTC. As protein: CASSPVGSRTYNEQFF. The chain has TRBV5-1 and TRBJ2-1; D perhaps matches TRBD2 (5 bases). The germline gives CDR1 SGHRS, CDR2 YFSETQ. Trimming removed 4 bases from V and 2 bases from J, with 16 bases in between. This CDR3 spans 16 amino acids.

This clone has more than one count but fewer than ten. As DNA, the CDR3 is TGTGCCAGCAGCCAAGAAACAACTAGCGGACCCTACGAGCAGTACTTC. Translated: CASSQETTSGPYEQYF. The chain joins TRBV4-2 to TRBJ2-7, with 8 bases lining up with TRBD2. From germline, CDR1 is LGHNA and CDR2 YNFKEQ. V dropped 0 bases and J dropped 2; count of bases not matched to a gene: 6. The CDR3 runs to 16 residues.

The chain combines TRBV7-8 with TRBJ1-1; perhaps TRBD1 as D (5 bases). This CDR3 has 14 amino acids. Between the trimmed V and J ends, which lost 3 bases and 1 base, there was a span of 9 bases. The germline CDR1 and CDR2 sequences are SGHVS and FQNEAQ. CDR3 in amino acids: CASSFMTANTEAFF. The CDR3 nucleotides are TGTGCCAGCAGCTTCATGACAGCGAACACTGAAGCTTTCTTT.

This clone was found once. This rearrangement joins TRBV18 to TRBJ1-4, with TRBD1 identical over 9 bases. Trimming took 3 bases from V and 1 from J; bases not matched to a gene: 0. CDR1 is KGHSH, CDR2 LQKENI, per germline. CDR3 length: 15 amino acids. CDR3 sequence: CASSPDRGTNEKLFF. CDR3 nucleotide sequence: TGTGCCAGCTCACCGGACAGGGGAACTAATGAAAAACTGTTTTTT.

The J gene is TRBJ1-1, the V gene TRBV5-1, with D maybe TRBD1 (6 bases). CDR3 length: 14 residues. Germline V gene sequence: CDR1 SGHRS, CDR2 YFSETQ. Trimming removed 4 bases from V and 0 bases from J, with 10 bases in between. The CDR3 protein is CASSAGTLNTEAFF. CDR3 sequence (DNA): TGCGCCAGCAGCGCCGGGACATTGAACACTGAAGCTTTCTTT.

The chain's CDR3 is CASSLNAGVTDTQYF. CDR3 in DNA: TGCGCCAGCAGCTTAAACGCGGGAGTCACAGATACGCAGTATTTT. The chain joins TRBV5-1 to TRBJ2-3; 7 bases match TRBD2. Germline trimming cut 2 bases from V and 2 bases from J; bases unmatched to any gene: 5. There are 15 residues in the CDR3. Per the germline V gene, CDR1 is SGHRS and CDR2 is YFSETQ. Together with reference TRBV5-1 and TRBJ2-3, the CDR3 gives the full variable domain: KAGVTQTPRYLIKTRGQQVTLSCSPISGHRSVSWYQQTPGQGLQFLFEYFSETQRNKGNFPGRFSGRQFSNSRSEMNVSTLELGDSALYLCASSLNAGVTDTQYFGPGTRLTVL.

This rearrangement joins TRBV27 to TRBJ1-1; D perhaps matches TRBD1 (5 bases). Trimming left V 2 bases short and J 4 bases short, with 8 bases between. CDR1 is MNHEY and CDR2 is SMNVEV in the germline V gene (reference sequence). This CDR3 comprises 13 residues. CDR3 coding DNA: TGTGCCAGCAGTTTAACCGGGGCCACTGAAGCTTTCTTT. It yields the protein CASSLTGATEAFF.

The table lists this clone with a few counts. The rearrangement uses TRBV7-3 and TRBJ2-1; D may be TRBD2 (6 bases). This CDR3 contains 16 residues. CDR1 SGHTA and CDR2 FQGTGA come from the germline V gene. V was trimmed by 2 bases and J by 1 base, leaving 12 bases between them. In DNA, the CDR3 is TGTGCCAGCAGCTTATACGGGAGCGGGTCCTACAATGAGCAGTTCTTC. This codes for CASSLYGSGSYNEQFF.

The rearrangement uses TRBV2 and TRBJ2-7; 11 bases fit TRBD2. Germline CDR1 is SNHLY and CDR2 is FYNNEI. Germline trimming cut 8 bases from V and 4 bases from J; bases unmatched to any gene: 7. CDR3 length equals 14 residues. This chain's CDR3 is CASGETSGVYEQYF. The DNA for the CDR3 is TGTGCCAGCGGAGAGACTAGCGGGGTATACGAGCAGTACTTC.

This chain links TRBV6-5 with TRBJ2-2, with TRBD2 as a possible D gene (5 bases). The CDR3 extends over 15 amino acids. Deletions cut 0 bases from V and 2 bases from J, with 7 bases between. Looked up from germline, CDR1 is MNHEY and CDR2 is SVGAGI. The CDR3 bases are TGTGCCAGCAGTTACTCGAGGACTAACACCGGGGAGCTGTTTTTT. Translation gives CASSYSRTNTGELFF.

This clone occurred once. CDR3 protein: CANAAANEQFF. Here the CDR3 DNA reads TGTGCCAACGCCGCCGCAAATGAGCAGTTCTTC. V usage is TRBV10-3 and J usage is TRBJ2-1; no clear D gene. CDR1 ENHRY and CDR2 SYGVKD come from the germline V gene. CDR3 length: 11 amino acids. V was trimmed by 10 bases and J by 7 bases, leaving 11 bases between them.

The chain couples TRBV7-9 to TRBJ2-3; the D gene is possibly TRBD1 (5 bases). CDR1 is SEHNR and CDR2 is FQNEAQ in the germline V gene (reference sequence). The length of the CDR3 is 14 residues. The V and J ends lost 5 bases and 2 bases respectively, with 11 bases between them. The CDR3 DNA reads TGTGCCAGCAGCCGTATGGACAACACAGATACGCAGTATTTT. Encoded protein: CASSRMDNTDTQYF.

The chain is built from TRBV30 and TRBJ1-3; D is unclear. Trimming pared 4 bases from V and 7 bases from J, leaving 14 bases between. CDR1 and CDR2 (germline): GTSNPN, SVGIG (reference sequence). There are 13 residues in the CDR3. The CDR3 DNA reads TGTGCCTGGACCTCCGACGTGGGTAACACCATATATTTT. Amino acid sequence: CAWTSDVGNTIYF. Using reference TRBV30 and TRBJ1-3 for the parts outside the CDR3, the full variable domain is SQTIHQWPATLVQPVGSPLSLECTVEGTSNPNLYWYRQAAGRGLQLLFYSVGIGQISSEVPQNLSASRPQDRQFILSSKKLLLSDSGFYLCAWTSDVGNTIYFGEGSWLTVV.

The rearrangement links TRBV6-5 to TRBJ2-1, with D possibly called TRBD1 or TRBD2 (5 bases each). Between the trimmed V and J ends, which lost 1 base and 6 bases, there was a span of 16 bases. This CDR3 is 16 amino acids long. Germline V gene sequence: CDR1 MNHEY, CDR2 SVGAGI. The DNA of the CDR3 is TGTGCCAGCAGTTACTTGGGGGACGGCGGGCTCAATGAGCAGTTCTTC. Protein: CASSYLGDGGLNEQFF.

The J gene is TRBJ1-4, the V gene TRBV6-1; D ambiguous. Per the germline V gene, CDR1 is MNHNS and CDR2 is SASEGT. The V gene lost 0 bases and the J gene lost 1 base, with 15 bases spanning the gap. The CDR3 loop spans 18 amino acids. CDR3 region: CASSEARGQVGTNEKLFF. As DNA, the CDR3 is TGTGCCAGCAGTGAAGCTCGAGGGCAAGTCGGAACTAATGAAAAACTGTTTTTT.